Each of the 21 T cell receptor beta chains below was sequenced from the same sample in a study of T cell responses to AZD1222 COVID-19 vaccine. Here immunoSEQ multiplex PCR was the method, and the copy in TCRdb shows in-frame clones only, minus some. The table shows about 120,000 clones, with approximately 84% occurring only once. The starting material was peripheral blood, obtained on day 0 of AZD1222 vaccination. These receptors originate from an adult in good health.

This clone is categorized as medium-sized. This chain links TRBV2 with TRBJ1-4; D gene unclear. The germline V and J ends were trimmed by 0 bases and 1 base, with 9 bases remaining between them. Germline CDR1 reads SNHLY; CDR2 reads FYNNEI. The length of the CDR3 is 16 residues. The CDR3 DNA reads TGTGCCAGCAGTGAAGCGGTGGCAGTAACTAATGAAAAACTGTTTTTT. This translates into CASSEAVAVTNEKLFF.

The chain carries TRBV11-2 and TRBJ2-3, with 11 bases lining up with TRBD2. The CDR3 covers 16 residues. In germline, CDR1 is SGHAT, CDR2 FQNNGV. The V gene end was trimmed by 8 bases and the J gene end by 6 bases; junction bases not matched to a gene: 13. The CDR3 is CASLGGLAGGRDTQYF. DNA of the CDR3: TGTGCCAGCTTGGGCGGGCTAGCGGGGGGCCGGGATACGCAGTATTTT.

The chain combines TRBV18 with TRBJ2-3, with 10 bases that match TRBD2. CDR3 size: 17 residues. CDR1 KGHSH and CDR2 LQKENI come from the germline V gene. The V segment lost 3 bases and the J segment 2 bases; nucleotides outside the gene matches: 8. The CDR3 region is CASSPPSGGTITDTQYF. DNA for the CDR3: TGTGCCAGCTCACCGCCTAGCGGGGGAACAATCACAGATACGCAGTATTTT.

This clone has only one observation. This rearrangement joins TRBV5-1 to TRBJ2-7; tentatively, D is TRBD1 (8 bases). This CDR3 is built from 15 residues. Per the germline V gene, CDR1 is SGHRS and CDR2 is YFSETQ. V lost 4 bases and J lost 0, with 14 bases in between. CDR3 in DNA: TGCGCCAGCAGCACACAGGGGGGGTACTCCTACGAGCAGTACTTC. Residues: CASSTQGGYSYEQYF.

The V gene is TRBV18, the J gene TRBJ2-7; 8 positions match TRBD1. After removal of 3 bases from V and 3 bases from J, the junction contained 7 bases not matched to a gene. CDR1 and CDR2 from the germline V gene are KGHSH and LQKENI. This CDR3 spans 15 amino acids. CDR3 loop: CASSPQTGASYEQYF. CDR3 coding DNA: TGTGCCAGCTCACCCCAGACAGGGGCGAGCTACGAGCAGTACTTC.

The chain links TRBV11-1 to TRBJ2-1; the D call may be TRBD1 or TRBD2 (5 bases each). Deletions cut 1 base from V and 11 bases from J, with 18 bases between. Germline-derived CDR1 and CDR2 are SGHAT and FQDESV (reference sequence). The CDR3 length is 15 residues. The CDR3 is CASSLDVGTGLKQFF. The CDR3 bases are TGTGCCAGCAGCTTAGATGTGGGGACCGGGCTTAAGCAGTTCTTC.

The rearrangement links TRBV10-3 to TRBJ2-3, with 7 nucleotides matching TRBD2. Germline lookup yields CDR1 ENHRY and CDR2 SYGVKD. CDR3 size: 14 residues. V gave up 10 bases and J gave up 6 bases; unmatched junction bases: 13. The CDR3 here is CATTIMAGVDTQYF. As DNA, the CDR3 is TGTGCCACCACCATTATGGCGGGGGTGGATACGCAGTATTTT.

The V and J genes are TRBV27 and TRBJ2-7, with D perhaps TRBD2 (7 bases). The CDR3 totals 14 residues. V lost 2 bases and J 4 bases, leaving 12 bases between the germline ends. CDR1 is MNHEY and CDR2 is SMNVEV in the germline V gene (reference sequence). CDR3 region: CASSLVGGPYEQYF. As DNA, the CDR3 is TGTGCCAGCAGTTTAGTCGGGGGGCCGTACGAGCAGTACTTC.

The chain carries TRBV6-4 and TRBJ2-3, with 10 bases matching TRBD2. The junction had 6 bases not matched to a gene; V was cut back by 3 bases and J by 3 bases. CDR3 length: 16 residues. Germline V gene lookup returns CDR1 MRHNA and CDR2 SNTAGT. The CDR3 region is CASSEVPSGGTDTQYF. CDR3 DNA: TGTGCCAGCAGTGAGGTGCCTAGCGGGGGTACAGATACGCAGTATTTT.

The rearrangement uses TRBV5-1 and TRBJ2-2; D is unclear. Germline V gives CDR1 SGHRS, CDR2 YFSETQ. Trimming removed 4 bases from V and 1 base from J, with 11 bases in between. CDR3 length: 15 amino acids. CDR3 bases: TGCGCCAGCAGCCCCTTCCGGGTGAACACCGGGGAGCTGTTTTTT. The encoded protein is CASSPFRVNTGELFF.

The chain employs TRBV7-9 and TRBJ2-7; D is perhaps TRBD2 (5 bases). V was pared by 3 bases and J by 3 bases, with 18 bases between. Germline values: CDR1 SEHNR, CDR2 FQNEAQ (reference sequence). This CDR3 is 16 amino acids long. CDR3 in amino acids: CASSLDPPDGLYEQYF. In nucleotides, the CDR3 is TGTGCCAGCAGCTTGGACCCGCCGGACGGACTCTACGAGCAGTACTTC.

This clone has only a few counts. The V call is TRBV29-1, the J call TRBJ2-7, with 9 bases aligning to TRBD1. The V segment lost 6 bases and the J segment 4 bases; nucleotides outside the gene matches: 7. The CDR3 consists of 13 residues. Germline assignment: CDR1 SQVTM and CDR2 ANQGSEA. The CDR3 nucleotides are TGCAGCGTCATAAACAGGGGGCAATACGAGCAGTACTTC. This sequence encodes CSVINRGQYEQYF.

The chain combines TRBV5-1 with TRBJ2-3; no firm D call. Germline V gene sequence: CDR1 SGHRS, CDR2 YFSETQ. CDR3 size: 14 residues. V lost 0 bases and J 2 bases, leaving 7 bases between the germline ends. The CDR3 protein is CASSLGQDTDTQYF. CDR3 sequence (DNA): TGCGCCAGCAGCTTGGGGCAAGACACAGATACGCAGTATTTT.

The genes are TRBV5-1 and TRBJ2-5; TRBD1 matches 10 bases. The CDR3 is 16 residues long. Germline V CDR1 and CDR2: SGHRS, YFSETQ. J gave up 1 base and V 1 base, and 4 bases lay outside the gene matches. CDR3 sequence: CASSLSWTGGQETQYF. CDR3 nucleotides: TGCGCCAGCAGCTTGTCATGGACAGGGGGCCAAGAGACCCAGTACTTC.

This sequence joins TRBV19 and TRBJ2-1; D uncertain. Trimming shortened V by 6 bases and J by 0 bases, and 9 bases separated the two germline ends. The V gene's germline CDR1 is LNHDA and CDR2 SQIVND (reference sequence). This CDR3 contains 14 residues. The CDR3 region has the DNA TGTGCCAGTAGCGCTACGAGCTCCTACAATGAGCAGTTCTTC. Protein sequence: CASSATSSYNEQFF.

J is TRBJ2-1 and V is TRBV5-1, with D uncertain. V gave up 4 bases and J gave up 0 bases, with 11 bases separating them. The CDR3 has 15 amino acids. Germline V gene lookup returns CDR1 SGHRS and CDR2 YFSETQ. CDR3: CASSPDGSSYNEQFF. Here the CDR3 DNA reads TGCGCCAGCAGCCCGGACGGTAGCTCCTACAATGAGCAGTTCTTC.

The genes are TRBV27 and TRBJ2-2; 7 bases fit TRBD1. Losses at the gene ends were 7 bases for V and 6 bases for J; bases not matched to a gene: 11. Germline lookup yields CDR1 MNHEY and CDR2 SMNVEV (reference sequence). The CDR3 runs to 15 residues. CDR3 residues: CASTKTGYASGELFF. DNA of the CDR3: TGTGCCAGCACTAAGACAGGGTACGCGTCCGGGGAGCTGTTTTTT.

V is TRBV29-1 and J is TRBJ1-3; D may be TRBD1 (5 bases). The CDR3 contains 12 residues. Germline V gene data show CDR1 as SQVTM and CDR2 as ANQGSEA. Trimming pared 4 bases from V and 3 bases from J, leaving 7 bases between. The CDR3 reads CSVAGGGNTIYF. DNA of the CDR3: TGCAGCGTTGCGGGGGGTGGAAACACCATATATTTT.

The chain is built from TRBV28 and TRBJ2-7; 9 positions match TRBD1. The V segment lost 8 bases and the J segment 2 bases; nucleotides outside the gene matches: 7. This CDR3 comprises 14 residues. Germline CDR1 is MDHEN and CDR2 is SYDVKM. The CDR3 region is CASGDRVNTYEQYF. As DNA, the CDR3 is TGTGCCAGCGGGGACAGGGTAAACACCTACGAGCAGTACTTC.

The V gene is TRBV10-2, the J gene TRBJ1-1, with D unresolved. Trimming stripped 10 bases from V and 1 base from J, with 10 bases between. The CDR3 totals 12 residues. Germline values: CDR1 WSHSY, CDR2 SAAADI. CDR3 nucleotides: TGCGCCACTAGAACGAAGAACACTGAAGCTTTCTTT. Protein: CATRTKNTEAFF.

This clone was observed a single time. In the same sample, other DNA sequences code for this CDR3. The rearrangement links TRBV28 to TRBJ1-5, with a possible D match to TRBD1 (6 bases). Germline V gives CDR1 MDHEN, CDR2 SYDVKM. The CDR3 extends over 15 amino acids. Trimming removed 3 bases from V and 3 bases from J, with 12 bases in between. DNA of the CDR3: TGTGCCAGCAGTTTTCGCAGGGGAGTCAATCAGCCCCAGCATTTT. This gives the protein CASSFRRGVNQPQHF.